The table lists the clone carrying this TCR beta chain with a few counts. As yet, its antigen is unknown. The CDR3 spans 16 residues. CDR1 MNHNY and CDR2 SVGAGI come from the germline V gene (reference sequence). The junction had 11 bases not matched to a gene; V was cut back by 5 bases and J by 4 bases. The record originates from a study of blood T cells in healthy people across ages. Whole-study findings and limits: Both naive CD4+ cell counts and diversity were greater in long-lived donors than in aged donors. Higher naive T cell percentage went strongly together with higher TCR beta diversity.

Next came a second PCR, run for about 7 to 12 cycles, which used a sample-barcoded 5' primer along with a J-beta primer mix. TCRdb reprocessed the 5' RACE reads with MiXCR, giving one entry per CDR3 protein. Among around 800,000 distinct CDR3 sequences listed, 20% to 30% were seen once. Every sample had a minimum of 6.5 million PBMCs isolated. The same sample was also studied in work on T cells of mothers and their children. As reported in that work: Healthy Caucasian mothers, a few in number, and their six children were the donors.

This TCR derives from a boy between 10 and 17 years old in good health. Sequenced sample: blood. This rearrangement joins TRBV6-6 to TRBJ1-3; 7 bases align to TRBD1. CDR3 DNA: TGTGCCAGCAGTCGAGCGGGACAGCCCTCCGGAAACACCATATATTTT. Encoded protein: CASSRAGQPSGNTIYF.